This is a list of T cell receptor beta chains from one sample in a study of T cell repertoires in cytomegalovirus infection. One entry per CDR3 protein, called by TCRdb with MiXCR from the reads. The data contain approximately 550,000 distinct CDR3 sequences, more than 15% of them singletons. Sequencing was carried out using CD8+ T cells from PBMCs. Receptors originate from a human donor in good health (CMV status not recorded). Some clones in this sample may be carry-over from other donors' samples. Both conserved end residues are part of each CDR3. The D gene is left open where the match is weak. Clone size is given for some rows only: seen once, a few or many times, or a class if the clone is expanded.

clone size	V gene	D gene	J gene	CDR3 protein	CDR3 DNA
many	TRBV7-9	.	TRBJ1-1	CASSLKGLKGTEAFF	TGTGCCAGCAGCTTAAAGGGGTTGAAGGGAACTGAAGCTTTCTTT
few	TRBV6-5	.	TRBJ2-1	CASSTPWVSGDYNEQFF	TGTGCCAGCAGTACCCCGTGGGTCAGCGGAGATTACAATGAGCAGTTCTTC
.	TRBV5-1	.	TRBJ2-1	CASSLEGFRSYKEQFF	TGCGCCAGCAGCTTGGAAGGGTTCAGATCCTACAAGGAGCAGTTCTTC
many	TRBV27	TRBD1	TRBJ2-7	CASSFGQAIYEQYF	TGTGCCAGCAGTTTCGGACAGGCAATTTACGAGCAGTACTTC
many	TRBV10-3	TRBD2	TRBJ2-3	CAIRGPGLAGPSTDTQYF	TGTGCCATCAGAGGGCCGGGACTAGCGGGCCCGTCCACAGATACGCAGTATTTT
.	TRBV4-1	.	TRBJ2-1	CARSQEIGGLAYKEPFF	TGTGCCAGAAGCCAAGAGATTGGCGGCCTGGCCTACAAGGAGCCGTTCTTC
.	TRBV28	TRBD1	TRBJ1-1	CASSLSAGGGRAEAFF	TGTGCCAGCAGTTTATCGGCAGGGGGAGGGAGGGCTGAAGCTTTCTTT
.	TRBV9	TRBD1	TRBJ2-1	CASSALDRGGEQFF	TGTGCCAGCAGCGCCTTGGACAGGGGTGGTGAGCAGTTCTTC
many	TRBV20-1	.	TRBJ2-7	CSARDGQRAYEQYF	TGCAGTGCTAGAGATGGACAGAGAGCCTACGAGCAGTACTTC
.	TRBV7-9	TRBD2	TRBJ2-2	CASSPSEREGVTGELFF	TGTGCCAGCAGCCCCTCGGAGCGGGAGGGGGTCACCGGGGAGCTGTTTTTT
many	TRBV7-7	TRBD1	TRBJ1-1	CASSQRFRTGGWTEAFF	TGTGCCAGCAGCCAGAGATTCCGGACAGGGGGTTGGACTGAAGCTTTCTTT
few	TRBV27	TRBD1	TRBJ2-1	CASSLWDRGTNNEQFF	TGTGCCAGCAGTTTATGGGACAGGGGTACGAACAATGAGCAGTTCTTC
many	TRBV11-2	.	TRBJ2-7	CASSLISGVGSWHYEQYF	TGTGCCAGCAGCTTAATTTCGGGGGTTGGGTCGTGGCACTACGAGCAGTACTTC
few	TRBV27	.	TRBJ2-1	CASSLSGYEQFF	TGTGCCAGCAGCCTTAGCGGTTATGAGCAGTTCTTC
many	TRBV7-6	TRBD1	TRBJ2-3	CASSLAVQGNADTQYF	TGTGCCAGCAGCTTGGCGGTACAGGGGAACGCAGATACGCAGTATTTT
.	TRBV29-1	.	TRBJ2-7	CSAADVYEQYF	TGCAGCGCCGCGGACGTTTACGAGCAGTACTTC
many	TRBV27	.	TRBJ1-5	CASSLLVGEQPQHF	TGTGCCAGCAGTTTATTGGTAGGGGAACAGCCCCAGCATTTT
many	TRBV28	TRBD2	TRBJ2-2	CASWTKILAGDTGELFF	TGTGCCAGCTGGACGAAAATACTAGCGGGAGACACCGGGGAGCTGTTTTTT
few	TRBV2	TRBD1	TRBJ2-1	CASKGTVHLVVEQFF	TGTGCCAGCAAAGGGACAGTACATTTGGTAGTTGAGCAGTTCTTC
.	TRBV27	.	TRBJ2-4	CASSPSLEWVENIQYF	TGTGCCAGCAGTCCCTCTTTGGAGTGGGTCGAAAACATTCAGTACTTC
few	TRBV11-2	TRBD2	TRBJ2-7	CASGTGTKTYEQYF	TGTGCCAGCGGAACCGGGACTAAGACCTACGAGCAGTACTTC
many	TRBV7-9	.	TRBJ1-2	CASSSSGTLGNYGYTF	TGTGCCAGCAGTTCATCCGGGACCCTGGGGAACTATGGCTACACCTTC
.	TRBV4-2	.	TRBJ1-6	CASSQESGLENSPLHF	TGTGCCAGCAGCCAAGAATCGGGGCTCGAAAATTCACCCCTCCACTTT
many	TRBV7-9	.	TRBJ1-2	CASSLSGYTF	TGTGCCAGCAGTCTAAGCGGCTACACCTTC
.	TRBV7-3	.	TRBJ2-1	CASSPAGGEPFF	TGTGCCAGCAGCCCAGCCGGGGGTGAGCCGTTCTTC
.	TRBV9	.	TRBJ2-3	CASSVDRRSNTQYF	TGTGCCAGCAGCGTAGATCGCCGTTCTAATACGCAGTATTTT
many	TRBV7-8	TRBD1	TRBJ1-5	CASSPGQGLNQPQHF	TGTGCCAGCAGCCCCGGACAGGGACTCAATCAGCCCCAGCATTTT
many	TRBV7-9	.	TRBJ2-5	CASSPSDTSSETQYF	TGTGCCAGCAGCCCATCAGACACCTCCAGCGAGACCCAGTACTTC
.	TRBV20-1	TRBD2	TRBJ2-2	CSASGLAANTGELFF	TGCAGTGCTTCTGGACTAGCGGCGAACACCGGGGAGCTGTTTTTT
many	TRBV29-1	.	TRBJ1-1	CSVGRGREAFF	TGCAGCGTTGGCCGGGGGAGAGAAGCTTTCTTT